This T cell receptor (beta chain) was recorded in a study of control samples from healthy donors and cancer patients. The germline V gene encodes CDR1 GTSNPN and CDR2 SVGIG (reference sequence). This CDR3 is built from 15 residues. The ends were cut back, 2 bases at V and 5 bases at J, with 15 bases in the middle. Some clones are missing from TCRdb's copy, which holds only in-frame ones; the method was immunoSEQ multiplex PCR. The sample includes around 110,000 clones, 93% seen only once; the top ten take roughly 2.7%. The sequence derives from a man aged 25 to 45 in good health. The chain uses TRBV30 and TRBJ1-4; D ambiguous. Sequenced sample: blood. CDR3 region: CAWSSEARNNEKLFF. CDR3 DNA: TGTGCCTGGAGTAGTGAGGCCCGTAACAATGAAAAACTGTTTTTT.